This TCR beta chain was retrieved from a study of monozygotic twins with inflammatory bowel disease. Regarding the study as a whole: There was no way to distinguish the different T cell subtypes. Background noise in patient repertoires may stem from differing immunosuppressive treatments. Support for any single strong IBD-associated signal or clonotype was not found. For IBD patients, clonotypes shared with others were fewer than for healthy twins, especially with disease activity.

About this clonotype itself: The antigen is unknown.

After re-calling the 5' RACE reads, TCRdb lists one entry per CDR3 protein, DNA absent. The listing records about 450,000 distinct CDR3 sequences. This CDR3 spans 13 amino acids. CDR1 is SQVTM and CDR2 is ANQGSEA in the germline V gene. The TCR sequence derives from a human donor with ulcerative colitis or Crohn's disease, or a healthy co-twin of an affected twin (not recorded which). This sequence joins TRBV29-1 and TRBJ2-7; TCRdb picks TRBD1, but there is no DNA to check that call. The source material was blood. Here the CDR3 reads CSVEQGKPYEQYF.